What follows describes a single T cell receptor beta chain. Its antigen remains unidentified. Trimming removed 5 bases from V and 1 base from J, with 2 bases in between. CDR3 size: 11 residues. Germline values: CDR1 SGHNT, CDR2 YENEEA. Execution of the assay was at deep level. Per the original methods: Owing to the provision of junction-only sequences devoid of quality scores by immunoSEQ, filtering differed. TCRdb's table, derived via immunoSEQ multiplex PCR, lists solely in-frame clones and lacks some. V, J and clone size were drawn from that table, and D and trimming were deduced from the DNA. The sample has over a million clones; approximately 97% are singletons. The sample is drawn from a study of shared clonotypes between healthy human individuals. Regarding the study as a whole: Generation of non-shared clonotypes was less probable than generation of clonotypes shared by all four donors. With few donors, the genetic and exposure-history diversity represented was limited.

The rearrangement uses TRBV11-3 and TRBJ1-1; unclear D gene. Sequences were obtained from naive CD4+ T cells sorted from blood. Subset here: CD45RA+ positively selected. The TCR originated in a man aged 30 to 45 in good health. CDR3 residues: CASSPNTEAFF. The CDR3 region has the DNA TGTGCCAGCAGCCCGAACACTGAAGCTTTCTTT.